The TCR beta chain described here comes from a study of low-dose radiotherapy and immunotherapy resistance in tumors. Study-wide background: Each fraction for Cohort 1 was 0.5 Gy, given every 2 weeks, and the total came to 6.5 Gy.

The CDR3 contains 15 residues. Trimming left V 6 bases short and J 2 bases short, with 17 bases between. Germline CDR1 and CDR2: SGHDN and FVKESK. Priming of first-strand cDNA relied on TRAV- and TRBV-specific primers (covering alpha and beta chains). An approximately 19-cycle PCR with a constant-region primer and V-primer adapter amplified TCRs. TCRdb processed the reads anew with MiXCR; each CDR3 protein has one entry. The sample consists of about 60,000 distinct CDR3 sequences, 25% of them appearing once. This clonotype was seen ten or more times. Specified time point: before trial treatment. Low-dose radiotherapy, low-dose cyclophosphamide, aspirin, ipilimumab and nivolumab were all given to the donors.

This clonotype originated in a male donor with prostate cancer. The chain is built from TRBV14 and TRBJ2-7; D is possibly TRBD1 (5 bases). Specimen: PBMCs, collected before treatment. The CDR3: CASRDGRQGTYEQYF. The CDR3 DNA sequence: TGTGCCAGCAGGGATGGACGGCAGGGAACCTACGAGCAGTACTTC.